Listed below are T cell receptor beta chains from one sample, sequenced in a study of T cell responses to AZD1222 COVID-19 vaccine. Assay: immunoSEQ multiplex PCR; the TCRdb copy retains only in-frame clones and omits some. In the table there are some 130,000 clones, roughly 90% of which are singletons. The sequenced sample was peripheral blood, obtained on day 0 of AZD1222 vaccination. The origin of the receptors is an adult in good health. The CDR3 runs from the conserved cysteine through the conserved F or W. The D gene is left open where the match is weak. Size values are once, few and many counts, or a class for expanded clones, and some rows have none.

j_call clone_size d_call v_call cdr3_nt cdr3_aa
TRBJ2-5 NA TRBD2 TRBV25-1 TGTGCCAGCAGTGATTGGCGGGGGGACCAAGAGACCCAGTACTTC CASSDWRGDQETQYF
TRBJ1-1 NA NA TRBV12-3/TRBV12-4 TGTGCCAGCAGTTTGAGCCGGTTTGAAGCTTTCTTT CASSLSRFEAFF
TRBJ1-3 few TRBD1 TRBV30 TGTGCCTGGACTGGCGGGACAGGGTCTTCTGGAAACACCATATATTTT CAWTGGTGSSGNTIYF
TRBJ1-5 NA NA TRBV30 TGTGCCTGGAGTTACAGGGCCAATCAGCCCCAGCATTTT CAWSYRANQPQHF
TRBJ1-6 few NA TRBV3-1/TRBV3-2 TGTGCCAGCAGCCAAGTCGGAGGGATGGGTTCACCCCTCCACTTT CASSQVGGMGSPLHF
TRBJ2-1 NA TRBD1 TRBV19 TGTGCCAGTAGTATAATGGGACAGGGGCCCTACAATGAGCAGTTCTTC CASSIMGQGPYNEQFF
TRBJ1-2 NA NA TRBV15 TGTGCCACCAGCGGCTACTGGGACCAAAAGGCCTATGGCTACACCTTC CATSGYWDQKAYGYTF
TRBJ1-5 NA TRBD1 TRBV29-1 TGCAGCGTTGGGGGGACAGGGGGGCAGCCCCAGCATTTT CSVGGTGGQPQHF
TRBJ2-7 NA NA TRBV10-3 TGTGCCATCAGTGCTGGACAATGGACCTACGAGCAGTACTTC CAISAGQWTYEQYF
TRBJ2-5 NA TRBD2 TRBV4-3 TGCGCCAGCAGCCAAGACGGGTTTGCTAGCGGGGGGTCAGGAGAGACCCAGTACTTC CASSQDGFASGGSGETQYF
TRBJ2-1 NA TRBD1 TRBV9 TGTGCCAGCAGCTTGACTCCGGGACAGGCTCTCAATGAGCAGTTCTTC CASSLTPGQALNEQFF
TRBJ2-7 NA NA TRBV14 TGTGCCAGCAGCCAGGCTGGGGGGCCTACGAAACAGTACTTC CASSQAGGPTKQYF
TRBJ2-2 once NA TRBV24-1 TGTGCCACCAGTTCAGGCACGGCCGGGGAGCTGTTTTTT CATSSGTAGELFF
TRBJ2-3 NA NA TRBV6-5 TGTGCCAGCAGTTACGTCGGACTCGCCACAGATACGCAGTATTTT CASSYVGLATDTQYF
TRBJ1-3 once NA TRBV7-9 TGTGCCAGCAGCTTATGGCGCGGGGGAACTAGAAACACCATATATTTT CASSLWRGGTRNTIYF
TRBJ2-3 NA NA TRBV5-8 TGTGCCAGCAGTCCTGTTTGGGATACGCAGTATTTT CASSPVWDTQYF
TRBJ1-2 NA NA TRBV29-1 TGCAGCGTAGCAGAGGGGTCTACTAACTATGGCTACACCTTC CSVAEGSTNYGYTF
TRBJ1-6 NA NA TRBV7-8 TGTGCCAGCAGCTCCCGGGGGGGCAGGTCACCCCTCCACTTT CASSSRGGRSPLHF
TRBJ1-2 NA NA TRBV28 TGTGCCAGCAGTTTACTCTCCGGGACGGACCTGGGTGGCTACACCTTC CASSLLSGTDLGGYTF
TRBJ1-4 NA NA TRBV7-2 TGTGCCAGCAGCCCGCTGATTGGGTATTCTGAAAAACTGTTTTTT CASSPLIGYSEKLFF
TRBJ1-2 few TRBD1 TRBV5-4 TGTGCCAGCAGCCCCGGGGGACAGTTCTACGGGAACTATGGCTACACCTTC CASSPGGQFYGNYGYTF
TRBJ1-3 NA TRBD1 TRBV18 TGTGCCAGCTCAAGGGACAGGGCGAACTCTGGAAACACCATATATTTT CASSRDRANSGNTIYF
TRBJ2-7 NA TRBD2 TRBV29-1 TGCAGCGTCCTGGGACTAGGGGACTACGAGCAGTACTTC CSVLGLGDYEQYF
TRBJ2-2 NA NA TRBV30 TGTGCCTGGAGCAGAGGGCCCGGGGAGCTGTTTTTT CAWSRGPGELFF
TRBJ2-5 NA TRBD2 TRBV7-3 TGTGCCAGCTCTGACGGGGGGGAGACCCAGTACTTC CASSDGGETQYF
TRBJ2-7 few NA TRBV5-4 TGTGCCAGCAGCTCCGGATACGAGCAGTACTTC CASSSGYEQYF
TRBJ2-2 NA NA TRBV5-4 TGTGCCAGCAGCTCGGGACCGGGGAACACCGGGGAGCTGTTTTTT CASSSGPGNTGELFF
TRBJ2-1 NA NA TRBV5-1 TGCGCCAGCAGCTTCGACAATGAGCAGTTCTTC CASSFDNEQFF
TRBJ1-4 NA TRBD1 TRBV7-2 TGTGCCAGCAGCCCCTGGGGACAGGGTAGTGAAAAACTGTTTTTT CASSPWGQGSEKLFF
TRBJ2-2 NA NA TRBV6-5 TGTGCCAGCAGCTGGAACACCGGGGAGCTGTTTTTT CASSWNTGELFF
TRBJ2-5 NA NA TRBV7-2 TGTGCCAGCAGCTTAATAGGCTACTCCCAAGAGACCCAGTACTTC CASSLIGYSQETQYF
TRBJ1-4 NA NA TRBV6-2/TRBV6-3 TGTGCCAGCAGCCCGGACCAACGTGGAGAAAAACTGTTTTTT CASSPDQRGEKLFF
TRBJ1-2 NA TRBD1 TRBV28 TGTGCCAGCACCCGACAGGGACCTTACTATGGCTACACCTTC CASTRQGPYYGYTF
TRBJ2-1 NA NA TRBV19 TGTGCCAGTAGTTCCCGCAGTACCAATGAGCAGTTCTTC CASSSRSTNEQFF
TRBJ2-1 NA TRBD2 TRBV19 TGTGCCAGTAGTCTCGAGACTAGCGGGGGAAACAATGAGCAGTTCTTC CASSLETSGGNNEQFF
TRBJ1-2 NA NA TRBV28 TGTGCCAGCAGCCCTCCCGAGGTTAACTATGGCTACACCTTC CASSPPEVNYGYTF
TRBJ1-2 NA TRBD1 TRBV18 TGTGCCAGCTCTCTTGCCGGGACAGGGAACGACTATGGCTACACCTTC CASSLAGTGNDYGYTF
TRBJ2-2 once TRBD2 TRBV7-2 TGTGCCAGCAGCTTAGCCAGCGGGGGGCGCGAGGAGCTGTTTTTT CASSLASGGREELFF
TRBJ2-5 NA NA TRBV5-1 TGCGCCAGCAGCAGTACAGGGACGAAGACCCAGTACTTC CASSSTGTKTQYF
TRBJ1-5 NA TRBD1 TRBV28 TGTGCCAGCAGTTTTTCGTTGGTGGACAGGTTAAATCAGCCCCAGCATTTT CASSFSLVDRLNQPQHF
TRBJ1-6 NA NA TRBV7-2 TGTGCCAGCAGCTTAGGGCAGAGGTCTTCACCCCTCCACTTT CASSLGQRSSPLHF
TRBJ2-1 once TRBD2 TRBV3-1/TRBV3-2 TGTGCCAGCAGCCGTTACGGACTAGATTACAATGAGCAGTTCTTC CASSRYGLDYNEQFF
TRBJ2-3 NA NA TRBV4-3 TGCGCCAGCAGCCAACCAGGGGTAACAGATACGCAGTATTTT CASSQPGVTDTQYF
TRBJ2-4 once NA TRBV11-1 TGTGCCAGCAGCTTAGGTGGTCAGGGCAAAAACATTCAGTACTTC CASSLGGQGKNIQYF
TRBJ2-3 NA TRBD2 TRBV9 TGTGCCAGCAGCGTAGGAGCAGCGGGGGACACAGATACGCAGTATTTT CASSVGAAGDTDTQYF
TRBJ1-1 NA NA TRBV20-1 TGCAGTGCTAGGAAGGTTGGGGCTTTCTTT CSARKVGAFF
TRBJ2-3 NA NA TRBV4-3 TGCGCCAGCAGCCAATTTAGCACAGATACGCAGTATTTT CASSQFSTDTQYF
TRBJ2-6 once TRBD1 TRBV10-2 TGCGCCAGCACCAGATCGGACAGGGGGAACGGGGCCAACGTCCTGACTTTC CASTRSDRGNGANVLTF
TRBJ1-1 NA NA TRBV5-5 TGTGCCAGCAGCTTGTTGCCAGGGGCCTCCAGGGAAGCTTTCTTT CASSLLPGASREAFF